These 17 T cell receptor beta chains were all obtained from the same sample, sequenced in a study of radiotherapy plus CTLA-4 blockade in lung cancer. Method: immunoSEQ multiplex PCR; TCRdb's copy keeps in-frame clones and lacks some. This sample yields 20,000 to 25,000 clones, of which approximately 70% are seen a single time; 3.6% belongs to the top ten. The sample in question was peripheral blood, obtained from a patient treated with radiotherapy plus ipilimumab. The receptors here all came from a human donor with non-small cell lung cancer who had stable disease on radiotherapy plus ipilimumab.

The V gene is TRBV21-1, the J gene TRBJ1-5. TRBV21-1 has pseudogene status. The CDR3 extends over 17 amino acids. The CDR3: CASSFLLATWHHQPQHF. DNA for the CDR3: TGTGCCAGCAGTTTCCTGTTAGCTACATGGCATCATCAGCCCCAGCATTTT.

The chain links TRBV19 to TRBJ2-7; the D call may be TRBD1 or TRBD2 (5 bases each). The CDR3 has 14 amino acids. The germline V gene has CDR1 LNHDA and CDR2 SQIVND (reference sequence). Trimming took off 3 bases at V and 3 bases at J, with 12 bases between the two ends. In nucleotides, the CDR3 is TGTGCCAGTAGTATTGGGACCAACGGCTACGAGCAGTACTTC. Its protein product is CASSIGTNGYEQYF.

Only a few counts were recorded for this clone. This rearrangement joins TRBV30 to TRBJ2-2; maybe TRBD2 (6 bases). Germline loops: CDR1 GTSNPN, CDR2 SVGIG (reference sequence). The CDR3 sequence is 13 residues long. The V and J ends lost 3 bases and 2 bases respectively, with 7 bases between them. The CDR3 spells CAWSGSNTGELFF. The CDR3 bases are TGTGCCTGGAGCGGGAGTAACACCGGGGAGCTGTTTTTT.

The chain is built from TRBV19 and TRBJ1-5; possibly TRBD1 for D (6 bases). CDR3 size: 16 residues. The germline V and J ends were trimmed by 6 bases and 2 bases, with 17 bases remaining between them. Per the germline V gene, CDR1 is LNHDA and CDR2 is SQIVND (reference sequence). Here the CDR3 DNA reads TGTGCCAGTAGCCACCCCGGGGCAGGGGGCAATCAGCCCCAGCATTTT. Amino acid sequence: CASSHPGAGGNQPQHF.

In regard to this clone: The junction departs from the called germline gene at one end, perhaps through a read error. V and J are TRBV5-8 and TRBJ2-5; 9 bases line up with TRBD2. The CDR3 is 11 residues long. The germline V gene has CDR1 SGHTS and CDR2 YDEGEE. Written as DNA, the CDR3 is TGTGCCAGCAGCTTTAGGGCTAGCGGGGACTTC. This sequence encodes CASSFRASGDF.

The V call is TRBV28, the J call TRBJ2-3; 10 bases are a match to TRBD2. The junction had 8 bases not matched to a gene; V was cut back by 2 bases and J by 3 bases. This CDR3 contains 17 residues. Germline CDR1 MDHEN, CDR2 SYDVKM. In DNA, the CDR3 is TGTGCCAGCAGTTTAAGACTAGCGGGCCAGCTTACAGATACGCAGTATTTT. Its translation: CASSLRLAGQLTDTQYF.

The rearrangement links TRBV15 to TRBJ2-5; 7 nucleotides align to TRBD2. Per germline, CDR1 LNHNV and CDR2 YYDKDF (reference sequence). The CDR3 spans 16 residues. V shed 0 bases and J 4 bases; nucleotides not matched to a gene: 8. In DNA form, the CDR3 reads TGTGCCACCAGCAGAGATGTGGGAGGGCCTGTAGAGACCCAGTACTTC. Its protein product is CATSRDVGGPVETQYF.

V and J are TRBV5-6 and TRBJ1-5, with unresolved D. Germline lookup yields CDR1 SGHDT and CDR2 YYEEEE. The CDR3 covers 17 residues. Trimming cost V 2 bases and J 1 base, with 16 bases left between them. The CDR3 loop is CASSLWSGSDSNQPQHF. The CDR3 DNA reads TGTGCCAGCAGCTTATGGTCTGGGTCAGACAGCAATCAGCCCCAGCATTTT.

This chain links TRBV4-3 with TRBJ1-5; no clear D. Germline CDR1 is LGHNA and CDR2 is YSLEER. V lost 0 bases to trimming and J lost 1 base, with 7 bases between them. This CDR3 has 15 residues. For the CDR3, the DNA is TGCGCCAGCAGCCAAGAATACGGGAGCAATCAGCCCCAGCATTTT. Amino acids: CASSQEYGSNQPQHF.

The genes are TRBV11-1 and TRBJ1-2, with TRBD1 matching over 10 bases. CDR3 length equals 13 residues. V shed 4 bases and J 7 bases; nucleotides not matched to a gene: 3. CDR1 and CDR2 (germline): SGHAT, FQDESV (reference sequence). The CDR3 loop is CASSSRDRGGYTF. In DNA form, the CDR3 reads TGTGCCAGCAGCTCTCGGGACAGGGGTGGCTACACCTTC.

CDR3 in amino acids: CASSLDSGGYNEQFF. CDR3 bases: TGTGCCAGCAGCTTAGATTCTGGGGGTTACAATGAGCAGTTCTTC. The V and J genes are TRBV7-6 and TRBJ2-1, with D perhaps matching TRBD1 or TRBD2 (5 bases each). The V gene's germline CDR1 is SGHVS and CDR2 FNYEAQ. Trimming took 1 base from V and 4 from J, leaving 11 bases between them. The CDR3 sequence is 15 residues long.

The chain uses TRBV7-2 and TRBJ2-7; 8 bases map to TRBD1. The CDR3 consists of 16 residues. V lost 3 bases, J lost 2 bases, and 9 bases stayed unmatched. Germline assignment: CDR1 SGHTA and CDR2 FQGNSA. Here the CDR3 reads CASSFSGGATTYEQYF. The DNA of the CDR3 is TGTGCCAGCAGCTTTTCAGGGGGCGCAACAACCTACGAGCAGTACTTC.

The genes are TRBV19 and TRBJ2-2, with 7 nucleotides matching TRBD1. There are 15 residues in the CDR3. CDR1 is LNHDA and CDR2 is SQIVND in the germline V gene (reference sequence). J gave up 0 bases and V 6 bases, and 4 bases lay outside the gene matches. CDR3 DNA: TGTGCCAGTAGCCGGGACAGATCGAACACCGGGGAGCTGTTTTTT. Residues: CASSRDRSNTGELFF.

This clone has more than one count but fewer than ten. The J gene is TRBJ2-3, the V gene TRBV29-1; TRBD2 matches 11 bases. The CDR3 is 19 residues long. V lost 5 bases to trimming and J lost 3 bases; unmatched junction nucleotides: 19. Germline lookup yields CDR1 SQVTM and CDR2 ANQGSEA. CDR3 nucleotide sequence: TGCAGCGTTTCCCTAGCGGGAGGTTCGATTTATAGTGGTACAGATACGCAGTATTTT. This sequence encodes CSVSLAGGSIYSGTDTQYF.

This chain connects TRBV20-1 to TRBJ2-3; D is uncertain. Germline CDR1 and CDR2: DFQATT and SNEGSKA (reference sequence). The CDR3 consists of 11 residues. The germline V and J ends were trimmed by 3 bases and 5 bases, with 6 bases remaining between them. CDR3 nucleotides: TGCAGTGCTAGTGAGTTAGATACGCAGTATTTT. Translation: CSASELDTQYF.

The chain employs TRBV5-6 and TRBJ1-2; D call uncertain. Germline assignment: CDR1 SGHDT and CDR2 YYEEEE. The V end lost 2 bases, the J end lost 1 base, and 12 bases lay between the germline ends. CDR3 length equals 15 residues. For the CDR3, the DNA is TGTGCCAGCAGCTTTGGGCCCCCGGGTAACTATGGCTACACCTTC. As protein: CASSFGPPGNYGYTF.

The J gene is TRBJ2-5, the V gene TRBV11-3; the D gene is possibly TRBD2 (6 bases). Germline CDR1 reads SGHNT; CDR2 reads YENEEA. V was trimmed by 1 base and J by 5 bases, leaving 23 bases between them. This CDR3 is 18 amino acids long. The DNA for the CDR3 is TGTGCCAGCAGCTTAGTAGGTCGGTCCGCGCGGGGTAGGGAGACCCAGTACTTC. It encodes CASSLVGRSARGRETQYF.